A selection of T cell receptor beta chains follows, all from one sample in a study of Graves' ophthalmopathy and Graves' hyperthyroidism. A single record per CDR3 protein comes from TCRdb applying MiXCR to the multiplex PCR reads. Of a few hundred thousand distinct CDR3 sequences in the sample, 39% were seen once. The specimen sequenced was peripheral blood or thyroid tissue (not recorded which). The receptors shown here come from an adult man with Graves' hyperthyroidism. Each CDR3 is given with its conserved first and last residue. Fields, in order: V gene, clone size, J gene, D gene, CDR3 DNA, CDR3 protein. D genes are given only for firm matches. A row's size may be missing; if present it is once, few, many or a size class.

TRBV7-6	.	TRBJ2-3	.	TGTGCCAGCAGCTTGGCCCGGGGTCGCACAGATACGCAGTATTTT	CASSLARGRTDTQYF
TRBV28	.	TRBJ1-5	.	TGTGCCAGCAGTTTCTTGTTGAATAGCAATCAGCCCCAGCATTTT	CASSFLLNSNQPQHF
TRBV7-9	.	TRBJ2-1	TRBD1	TGTGCCAGCAGTCCACAGGGGACCTACAATGAGCAGTTCTTC	CASSPQGTYNEQFF
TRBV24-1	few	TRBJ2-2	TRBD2	TGTGCCACCAGTGCGCGGGGGAGCTCCTACAATGAGCAGTTTTTT	CATSARGSSYNEQFF
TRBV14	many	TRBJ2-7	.	TGTGCCAGCAGCCAAGAATTGTACGGCGAGCAGTACTTC	CASSQELYGEQYF
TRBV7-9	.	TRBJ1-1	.	TGTGCCAGCAGCTTAGGGTCGAACACTGAAGCTCTCTTT	CASSLGSNTEALF
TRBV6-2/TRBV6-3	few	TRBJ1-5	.	TGTGCCAGCACCAACGGGGTGATTCCCCAGCATTTT	CASTNGVIPQHF
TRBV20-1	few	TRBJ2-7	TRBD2	TGCAGTGCTAGAGACCAGGCGGGAGGGCTCCACGAGCAGTACTTC	CSARDQAGGLHEQYF
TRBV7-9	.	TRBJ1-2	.	TGTGCCAGCAGCGGCGACGGGGATGGCTACACCTTC	CASSGDGDGYTF
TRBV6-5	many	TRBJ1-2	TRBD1	TGTGCCAGCAGTTACGAGTCAGGGGGCCACTATGGCTACACCTTC	CASSYESGGHYGYTF
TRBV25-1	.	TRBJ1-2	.	TGTGCCAGCAGCTTGGCCGCGGGGCGGAGCTATGGCTACACCTTC	CASSLAAGRSYGYTF
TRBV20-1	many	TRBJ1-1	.	TGCAGTGCCCGACCGGGACTGGTGAACACTGAAGCTTTCTTT	CSARPGLVNTEAFF
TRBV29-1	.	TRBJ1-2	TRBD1	TGCAGCGTAGCCGGTACAGGGGACGGCTACACCTTC	CSVAGTGDGYTF
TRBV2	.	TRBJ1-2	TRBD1	TGTGCCAGACCGGACAGGGATGATGGCCACACCTTC	CARPDRDDGHTF
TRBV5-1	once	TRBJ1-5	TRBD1	TGCGCCAGCAGCACCCCAGGGACAGGGGGCCCCAATCAGCCCCAGCATTTT	CASSTPGTGGPNQPQHF
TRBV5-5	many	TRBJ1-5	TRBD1	TGTGCCAGCAACTTACAGGGGACAAGCAATCAGCCCCAGCATTTT	CASNLQGTSNQPQHF
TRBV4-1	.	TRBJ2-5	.	TGCGCCAGCAGCCAAACCGGAGCCGTCCAAGAGACCCAGTACTTC	CASSQTGAVQETQYF
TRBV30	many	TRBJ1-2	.	TGTGCCTGCAAGTCTCGGGGAGAGGGTTATGGCTACACCTTC	CACKSRGEGYGYTF
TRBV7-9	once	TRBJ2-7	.	TGTGCCAGCAGTACCGATCCCGGGACACTAACCTACGAGCAGTACTTC	CASSTDPGTLTYEQYF
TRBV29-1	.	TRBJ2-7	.	TGCAGCGTTGTCCTGGGGGCAAGAAGCTCCTACGAGCAGTACTTC	CSVVLGARSSYEQYF
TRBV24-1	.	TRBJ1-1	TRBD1	TGTGCCACCAGTGAGAGGACAGGGGGCCAGAACACTGAAGCTTTCTTT	CATSERTGGQNTEAFF
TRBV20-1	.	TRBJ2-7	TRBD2	TGCAGTGCTAGAGTAGGCGGGAGGTTGGGCAATGAGCAGTACTTC	CSARVGGRLGNEQYF
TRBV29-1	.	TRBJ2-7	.	TGCAGCGTTGAAGAGGACAGAGGTTGGGAGCAGTACTTC	CSVEEDRGWEQYF
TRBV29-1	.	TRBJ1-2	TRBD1	TGCAGCGGACAGGGGAATGGCTACACCTTC	CSGQGNGYTF
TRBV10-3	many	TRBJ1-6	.	TGTGCCATCACCGGACAGATGGATTCACCCCTCCACTTT	CAITGQMDSPLHF
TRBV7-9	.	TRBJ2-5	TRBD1	TGTGCCAGCAGCTTAGTCAGGGCACCGACCGGGACAGGGGAGACCCAGTACTTC	CASSLVRAPTGTGETQYF
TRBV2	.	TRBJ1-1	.	TGTACCAGCAGTGAAGGGGCGCAGAACACTGAAGCTTTCTTT	CTSSEGAQNTEAFF
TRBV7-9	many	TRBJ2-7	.	TGTGCCAGCAGCCGAGGGATTAATTCCTACGAGCAGTACTTC	CASSRGINSYEQYF
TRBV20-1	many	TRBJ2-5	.	TGCAGTGCTAGGCTCCCGGGAGAGACCCAGTACTTC	CSARLPGETQYF
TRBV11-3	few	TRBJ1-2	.	TGTGCCAGCAGCCCTGAACAGGGTAGGAGCTATGGCTACACCTTC	CASSPEQGRSYGYTF
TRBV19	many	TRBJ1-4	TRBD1	TGTGCCAGTAGTCCTCGACAGGGGGCCGAGGAAAAACTGTTTTTT	CASSPRQGAEEKLFF
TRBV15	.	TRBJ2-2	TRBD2	TGTGCCACCAAGGCGGGGGGGCCTGGCACCGGGGAGCTGTTTTTT	CATKAGGPGTGELFF
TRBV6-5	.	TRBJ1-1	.	TGTGCCAGCGCCGGAGACGGGAACACTGAAGCTTTCTTT	CASAGDGNTEAFF
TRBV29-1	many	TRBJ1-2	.	TGCAGCGTTGAAGAGCCGGGGAATAGGTATGGCTACACCTTC	CSVEEPGNRYGYTF
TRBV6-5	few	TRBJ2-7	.	TGTGCCAGCACAAAAGGTCCAGGGACCCTCTACGAGCAGTACTTC	CASTKGPGTLYEQYF
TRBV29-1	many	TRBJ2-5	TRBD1	TGCAGCGTTGTACAGGGGGCGGGAGAGACCCAGTACTTC	CSVVQGAGETQYF
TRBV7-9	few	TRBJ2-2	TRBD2	TGTGCCAGCAGCTTAGGGGGGGGGCTGTTTTTT	CASSLGGGLFF
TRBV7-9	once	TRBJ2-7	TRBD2	TGCGCCAGCAGCTTGGGTAGCGGGAGGTCCTCCTACGAGCAGTACTTC	CASSLGSGRSSYEQYF
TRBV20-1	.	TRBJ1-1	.	TGCAGTGCTAGCGGCCGTGCCCAAACTGAAGCTTTCTTT	CSASGRAQTEAFF
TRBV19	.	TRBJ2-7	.	TGTGCCAGTAGTATTGGGGATACCTACGAGCAGTGCTTC	CASSIGDTYEQCF
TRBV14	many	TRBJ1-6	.	TGTGCCAGCAGCCAAGAAACGGGGGGTACCTATAATTCACCCCTCCACTTT	CASSQETGGTYNSPLHF
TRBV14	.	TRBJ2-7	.	TGTGCCAGCAGCCCGCTAGGGGCCTCCCTTGCCTACGAGCAGTACTTC	CASSPLGASLAYEQYF
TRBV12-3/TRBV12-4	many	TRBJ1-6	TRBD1	TGTGCCAGCAGTTCGTTGACAGGGAATAATTCACCCCTCCACTTT	CASSSLTGNNSPLHF
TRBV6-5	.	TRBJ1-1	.	TGTGCCAGCAGTTACTCCGGGGGTCGTGGGGCTTTCTTT	CASSYSGGRGAFF
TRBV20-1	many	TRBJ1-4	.	TGCAGTGCTAGTCTCGGGTCTAATGAAAAACTGTTTTTT	CSASLGSNEKLFF
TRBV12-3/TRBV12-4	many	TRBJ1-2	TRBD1	TGTGCCAGCAGCCCGCCGGGACAGCCACACAATACGCCATCGGCTGGCTACACCTTC	CASSPPGQPHNTPSAGYTF
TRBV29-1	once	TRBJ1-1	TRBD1	TGCAGCGTTGGACAGGGAACCACTGAAGCTTTCTTT	CSVGQGTTEAFF
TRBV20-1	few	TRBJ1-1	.	TGCAGTGCTAGAGTTGATGGGGTTCGCACTGAAGCTTTCTTT	CSARVDGVRTEAFF
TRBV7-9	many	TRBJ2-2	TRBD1	TGTGCCAGCAACACAGGGGGCCCCCACACCGGGGAGCTGTTTTTT	CASNTGGPHTGELFF